The TCR beta chain described here comes from a study of radiotherapy plus CTLA-4 blockade in lung cancer. Regarding the study as a whole: Peripheral blood showed expansion of tumor-derived TCR clones after radiotherapy and ipilimumab. Early blood T cell clone dynamics reportedly forecast response best, with interferon-beta.

Libraries were prepared by immunoSEQ multiplex PCR; TCRdb keeps only in-frame clonotypes and omits some of them. Of 24,000 or so clones in the sample, around 70% were seen once. Comments on this clone: The antigen is unknown.

Participants had chemo-refractory metastatic non-small-cell lung cancer and were treated with focal radiation plus ipilimumab CTLA-4 blockade. The CDR3 runs 13 residues. The ends were cut back, 4 bases at V and 8 bases at J, with 15 bases in the middle. CDR1 is SQVTM and CDR2 is ANQGSEA in the germline V gene. The sample here was peripheral blood, taken from a patient treated with radiotherapy plus ipilimumab. This clonotype was sampled from a human donor with non-small cell lung cancer whose response to radiotherapy plus ipilimumab could not be evaluated. The gene calls are TRBV29-1 and TRBJ2-1; TRBD1 is a possible D gene (5 bases). The CDR3 nucleotides read TGCAGCGTTGTAGGGGATTCAATCCATGAGCAGTTCTTC. Protein product: CSVVGDSIHEQFF.